The table lists the clone carrying this T cell receptor beta chain with a few counts. Germline loops: CDR1 LGHNT, CDR2 FRNRAP. The CDR3 contains 14 residues. Losses at the gene ends were 6 bases for V and 0 bases for J; bases not matched to a gene: 2. The data were taken from a study of radiotherapy plus CTLA-4 blockade in lung cancer. Study at large: Among patients, about 17% showed objective responses, and 31% had disease control.

Only in-frame clones appear in the TCRdb table, and some are missing; sequencing was by immunoSEQ multiplex PCR. The data show more than 90,000 clones, around 80% seen once. The chain carries TRBV12-5 and TRBJ1-3; 7 bases fit TRBD1. The source was peripheral blood, collected from a patient treated with radiotherapy plus ipilimumab. This receptor was identified in a human donor with non-small cell lung cancer that progressed on radiotherapy plus ipilimumab. The CDR3 reads CASGQGSSGNTIYF. CDR3 bases: TGTGCTAGTGGACAGGGGAGCTCTGGAAACACCATATATTTT.